These 32 T cell receptor beta chains originate from one sample sequenced in a study of molecular identifiers for immune sequencing clone quantification. TCRdb used MiXCR to reprocess the PCR reads, holding one entry per CDR3 protein. The sample has 250,000 to 350,000 distinct CDR3 sequences; about 21% are singletons. The source material was naive CD8+ T cells from blood, with Jurkat cell RNA spiked in. The subset here: FACS-sorted CD8+CD4-CCR7+CD45RA+ naive T cells. The receptors derive from a human donor in good health. Some libraries in this study had Jurkat cell RNA spiked in.

Remarks on this clonotype: A read error is likely, as this CDR3 ends without the conserved phenylalanine or tryptophan. This rearrangement joins TRBV30 to TRBJ2-7; 10 positions match TRBD1. V trimming: 0 bases; J trimming: 4 bases; junction bases outside the gene matches: 0. Looked up from germline, CDR1 is GTSNPN and CDR2 is SVGIG (reference sequence). CDR3 size: 13 residues. The CDR3 loop reads CAWSVDRGYEQYL. The CDR3 bases are TGTGCCTGGAGTGTGGACAGGGGGTACGAGCAGTACCTC.

In this sample, this clonotype turned up a few times. The chain carries TRBV5-1 and TRBJ2-3, with D possibly being TRBD2 (5 bases). This CDR3 has 13 residues. Looked up from germline, CDR1 is SGHRS and CDR2 is YFSETQ. Trimming stripped 3 bases from V and 2 bases from J, with 7 bases between. The CDR3 region has the DNA TGCGCCAGCAGCTGGACTGCCACAGATACGCAGTATTTT. It is translated as CASSWTATDTQYF.

This clonotype was seen ten or more times. V usage is TRBV7-2 and J usage is TRBJ2-1; TRBD2 matches 10 bases. The CDR3 has 17 residues. V dropped 4 bases and J dropped 5; count of bases not matched to a gene: 11. Germline loops: CDR1 SGHTA, CDR2 FQGNSA. CDR3 bases: TGTGCCAGCAGCTCGCACCCTACTAGCGGGATCAACAATGAGCAGTTCTTC. It specifies CASSSHPTSGINNEQFF.

This clonotype was counted between two and nine times. This sequence joins TRBV30 and TRBJ2-7, with a weak D call TRBD2 (5 bases). The V end lost 3 bases, the J end lost 3 bases, and 12 bases lay between the germline ends. The CDR3 extends over 13 amino acids. CDR1 is GTSNPN, CDR2 SVGIG, per germline (reference sequence). The CDR3 region has the DNA TGTGCCTGGAGAGGAGGACCCCACTACGAGCAGTACTTC. Translation gives CAWRGGPHYEQYF. Filled out from reference TRBV30 and TRBJ2-7, the complete variable domain reads SQTIHQWPATLVQPVGSPLSLECTVEGTSNPNLYWYRQAAGRGLQLLFYSVGIGQISSEVPQNLSASRPQDRQFILSSKKLLLSDSGFYLCAWRGGPHYEQYFGPGTRLTVT.

In this sample, this clonotype turned up many times. The V call is TRBV12-3 or TRBV12-4, the J call TRBJ1-1; no clear D. The CDR3 consists of 9 residues. V lost 10 bases and J 6 bases, leaving 6 bases between the germline ends. The CDR3 reads CATGPEAFF. Here the CDR3 DNA reads TGTGCCACCGGACCTGAAGCTTTCTTT.

This clonotype occurred many times. The V gene is TRBV13, the J gene TRBJ1-5, with no clear D. CDR1 is PRHDT, CDR2 FYEKMQ, per germline (reference sequence). Trimming took 4 bases from V and 4 from J, leaving 5 bases between them. The length of the CDR3 is 12 residues. The CDR3: CASSSENQPQHF. In DNA form, the CDR3 reads TGTGCCAGCAGCTCAGAGAATCAGCCCCAGCATTTT.

Many counts were recorded for this clonotype. The chain is built from TRBV28 and TRBJ2-7; D is unresolved. Trimming took 3 bases from V and 5 from J, leaving 14 bases between them. The CDR3 runs to 14 residues. Germline loops: CDR1 MDHEN, CDR2 SYDVKM. The CDR3 DNA reads as TGTGCCAGCAGTTTGAGTCTCGAATTGGACGAGCAGTACTTC. Its translation is CASSLSLELDEQYF.

This clonotype was observed at least ten times. The J gene is TRBJ1-1, the V gene TRBV7-2; possible D gene TRBD1, 5 bases. CDR1 and CDR2 from the germline V gene are SGHTA and FQGNSA. The CDR3 sequence is 15 residues long. Trimming took off 0 bases at V and 7 bases at J, with 15 bases between the two ends. CDR3 residues: CASSLAQAWVDEAFF. The CDR3 region has the DNA TGTGCCAGCAGCTTAGCACAGGCCTGGGTTGATGAAGCTTTCTTT.

This clonotype was detected many times. The chain combines TRBV7-3 with TRBJ1-1; D uncertain. Trimming took 2 bases from V and 4 from J, leaving 14 bases between them. Per the germline V gene, CDR1 is SGHTA and CDR2 is FQGTGA. The CDR3 totals 15 residues. CDR3 DNA: TGTGCCAGCAGCTTAGGGGTGGGCGCGGGCACTGAAGCTTTCTTT. This translates into CASSLGVGAGTEAFF.

This clonotype was recorded at least ten times. This sequence joins TRBV15 and TRBJ2-2, with D perhaps being TRBD1 or TRBD2 (5 bases each). The CDR3 is 15 residues long. The V end was cut by 6 bases, the J end by 2 bases, with 13 bases between. Germline V CDR1 and CDR2: LNHNV, YYDKDF (reference sequence). In DNA, the CDR3 is TGTGCCACCAGGGCGGGCAGGGATAACACCGGGGAGCTGTTTTTT. This translates into CATRAGRDNTGELFF.

For this clonotype: A much larger clone differs from this one at a single base, so this may be a read error. Given the absence of the conserved phenylalanine or tryptophan at the CDR3 end, a read error is likely. This chain connects TRBV7-9 to TRBJ2-3; TRBD1 agrees at 7 bases. The CDR3 totals 16 residues. CDR1 and CDR2 (germline): SEHNR, FQNEAQ (reference sequence). Unmatched junction bases numbered 16, after V lost 5 bases and J lost 8 bases. The CDR3 loop is CASSPPQTGFHGTQYS. The DNA of the CDR3 is TGTGCCAGCAGCCCGCCCCAGACAGGGTTTCACGGTACGCAGTATTCT.

In its sample, this clonotype was seen many times. This rearrangement joins TRBV11-1 to TRBJ2-1; 9 bases are shared with TRBD2. Germline V gene lookup returns CDR1 SGHAT and CDR2 FQDESV (reference sequence). The CDR3 spans 13 residues. V lost 5 bases to trimming and J lost 6 bases; unmatched junction nucleotides: 2. The CDR3 DNA reads as TGTGCCAGCAGCGTGGGACTAGCCAATGAGCAGTTCTTC. Its translation: CASSVGLANEQFF.

This clonotype was seen ten or more times. The V and J genes are TRBV7-8 and TRBJ2-1; TRBD2 aligns across 8 bases. The CDR3 is 15 residues long. The J segment lost 7 bases and the V segment lost 4 bases, leaving 9 bases of the junction unmatched. From germline, CDR1 is SGHVS and CDR2 FQNEAQ. CDR3 loop: CASSSTGLEANEQFF. The CDR3 DNA reads TGTGCCAGCAGCTCGACGGGACTAGAGGCAAATGAGCAGTTCTTC.

There are many counts of this clonotype. J is TRBJ2-3 and V is TRBV25-1; D not certain. This CDR3 region has 12 residues. Trimming cost V 2 bases and J 6 bases, with 6 bases left between them. Germline CDR1 is MGHDK and CDR2 is SYGVNS. The CDR3, as DNA: TGTGCCAGCAGTGAACTGACCGATACGCAGTATTTT. The encoded protein is CASSELTDTQYF.

Worth noting for this clonotype: Being one base from a much bigger clone, this may be a read error. The rearrangement links TRBV7-9 to TRBJ1-2; no firm D call. V was clipped by 5 bases and J by 5 bases, with 12 bases between them. The CDR3 has 13 residues. Germline assignment: CDR1 SEHNR and CDR2 FQNEAQ (reference sequence). CDR3 region: CASSPPQEYGYTF. The CDR3 nucleotides are TGTGCCAGCAGCCCCCCGCAGGAGTATGGCTACACCTTC.

This clonotype was counted ten times or more. This sequence joins TRBV25-1 and TRBJ2-3; D remains unclear. The CDR3 length is 13 residues. CDR1 and CDR2 from the germline V gene are MGHDK and SYGVNS. V lost 2 bases to trimming and J lost 2 bases, with 5 bases between them. The DNA for the CDR3 is TGTGCCAGCAGTGAAGAAGTCACAGATACGCAGTATTTT. This sequence encodes CASSEEVTDTQYF.

This clonotype was counted many times. The rearrangement joins TRBV4-3 to TRBJ2-7; D is ambiguous. Looked up from germline, CDR1 is LGHNA and CDR2 is YSLEER. This CDR3 region has 15 residues. The V end was cut by 0 bases, the J end by 7 bases, with 16 bases between. CDR3 sequence reads: CASSQESWGPVEQYF. CDR3 bases: TGCGCCAGCAGCCAAGAGTCTTGGGGTCCCGTGGAGCAGTACTTC.

This clonotype was recorded many times. The chain is built from TRBV15 and TRBJ2-3; no definite D call. This CDR3 has 16 amino acids. V was clipped by 1 base and J by 1 base, with 12 bases between them. Per the germline V gene, CDR1 is LNHNV and CDR2 is YYDKDF (reference sequence). CDR3: CATSRGGLPGTDTQYF. CDR3 DNA: TGTGCCACCAGCAGAGGGGGTCTACCCGGCACAGATACGCAGTATTTT.

Ten or more counts support this clonotype. The chain carries TRBV6-5 and TRBJ2-6; TRBD1 agrees at 9 bases. Germline V gene sequence: CDR1 MNHEY, CDR2 SVGAGI. The CDR3 sequence is 17 residues long. Losses at the gene ends were 8 bases for V and 0 bases for J; bases not matched to a gene: 8. The CDR3 nucleotides are TGTGCCAGCGGGGGACAGGGTAGTAGCTCTGGGGCCAACGTCCTGACTTTC. This encodes CASGGQGSSSGANVLTF.

The rearrangement joins TRBV7-9 to TRBJ1-1; 7 nucleotides match TRBD1. With V trimmed by 3 bases and J by 7 bases, 5 bases remained unmatched. This CDR3 contains 13 residues. Germline V gene sequence: CDR1 SEHNR, CDR2 FQNEAQ (reference sequence). CDR3 DNA sequence: TGTGCCAGCAGCTTCGTAGGGGGCGATGAAGCTTTCTTT. Its translation: CASSFVGGDEAFF.

Many counts were recorded for this clonotype. The chain couples TRBV6-6 to TRBJ1-5, with TRBD1 matching 7 bases. The CDR3 runs to 19 residues. Germline CDR1 is MNHNY and CDR2 is SVGAGI (reference sequence). The junction had 21 bases not matched to a gene; V was cut back by 5 bases and J by 5 bases. CDR3 coding DNA: TGTGCCAGCAGTAAAAACACCCGGGACAGAAGTCTAGGTGATCAGCCCCAGCATTTT. Its protein product is CASSKNTRDRSLGDQPQHF.

This clonotype was recorded at least ten times. The CDR3 sequence is CASSQVYRDKTQPQHF. The CDR3 DNA follows: TGCGCCAGCAGCCAAGTCTACAGAGATAAGACTCAGCCCCAGCATTTT. The chain is built from TRBV4-3 and TRBJ1-5; D gene uncertain. The CDR3 sequence is 16 residues long. The V end was cut by 1 base, the J end by 6 bases, with 16 bases between. Germline lookup yields CDR1 LGHNA and CDR2 YSLEER.

CDR3 coding DNA: TGTGCCAGCAGTTGGTTAGCGGGAGGAAGAACAGATACGCAGTATTTT. Its protein product is CASSWLAGGRTDTQYF. V usage is TRBV12-3 or TRBV12-4 and J usage is TRBJ2-3; 10 bases line up with TRBD2. Germline trimming cut 4 bases from V and 3 bases from J; bases unmatched to any gene: 7. The CDR3 is made up of 16 amino acids.

This clonotype was detected many times. V and J are TRBV7-9 and TRBJ2-7, with D possibly being TRBD2 (7 bases). The CDR3 sequence is 14 residues long. CDR1 SEHNR and CDR2 FQNEAQ come from the germline V gene (reference sequence). V lost 1 base, J lost 6 bases, and 13 bases lay in between. For the CDR3, the DNA is TGTGCCAGCAGCTTAGAGGCGGGGGCGGGCGAGCAGTACTTC. It yields the protein CASSLEAGAGEQYF.

This clonotype was observed many times. At one of its ends the junction is not consistent with the germline gene, which may arise from a read error. The rearrangement joins TRBV4-1 to TRBJ2-7; TRBD2 matches 12 bases. This CDR3 has 14 amino acids. Germline CDR1 is MGHRA and CDR2 is YSYEKL. As DNA, the CDR3 is TGTGCCAGCAGCCCGGGACTAGCGGGCTACGAGCAGTACTTC. Its protein is CASSPGLAGYEQYF.

This clonotype was observed at least ten times. V is TRBV6-6 and J is TRBJ1-5; 8 nucleotides line up with TRBD1. The V segment lost 7 bases and the J segment 5 bases; nucleotides outside the gene matches: 7. CDR1 and CDR2 from the germline V gene are MNHNY and SVGAGI (reference sequence). The CDR3 extends over 14 amino acids. As DNA, the CDR3 is TGTGCCAGCACCCCGGACAGGGCCTATCAGCCCCAGCATTTT. It is translated as CASTPDRAYQPQHF.

In its sample, this clonotype was seen many times. The genes are TRBV28 and TRBJ2-3; tentatively, D is TRBD2 (5 bases). CDR3 size: 14 residues. V gave up 3 bases and J gave up 4 bases, with 11 bases separating them. Germline loops: CDR1 MDHEN, CDR2 SYDVKM. CDR3 sequence: CASSFRGYADTQYF. DNA of the CDR3: TGTGCCAGCAGTTTCCGAGGGTATGCAGATACGCAGTATTTT.

At least ten counts were recorded for this clonotype. The chain combines TRBV29-1 with TRBJ2-1; 9 nucleotides line up with TRBD1. V was clipped by 2 bases and J by 8 bases; unmatched bases: 10. The CDR3 runs 15 residues. The germline V gene has CDR1 SQVTM and CDR2 ANQGSEA. The CDR3 bases are TGCAGCGTTGAACTACCCGGGACAGGGCCGTATGAGCAGTTCTTC. It translates to CSVELPGTGPYEQFF.

The chain joins TRBV10-1 to TRBJ2-7, with a weak D call TRBD1 (6 bases). Germline V gene lookup returns CDR1 WNHNN and CDR2 SYGVQD (reference sequence). This CDR3 contains 15 residues. V was clipped by 6 bases and J by 2 bases, with 17 bases between them. The CDR3 nucleotides are TGCGCCAGCAGACTGGGACAACACGAAGCCTACGAGCAGTACTTC. Its translation: CASRLGQHEAYEQYF.

Only a few counts were recorded for this clonotype. The chain joins TRBV10-1 to TRBJ2-5; D assignment may be TRBD1 or TRBD2 (5 bases each). Trimming stripped 3 bases from V and 3 bases from J, with 11 bases between. The CDR3 runs to 14 residues. Looked up from germline, CDR1 is WNHNN and CDR2 is SYGVQD (reference sequence). This chain's CDR3 is CASSELGTEETQYF. CDR3 coding DNA: TGCGCCAGCAGTGAACTCGGGACGGAAGAGACCCAGTACTTC.

The chain has TRBV27 and TRBJ2-7, with D perhaps TRBD1 (6 bases). This CDR3 comprises 12 residues. The germline CDR1 and CDR2 sequences are MNHEY and SMNVEV (reference sequence). Trimming stripped 4 bases from V and 6 bases from J, with 10 bases between. The CDR3 DNA reads as TGTGCCAGCAGTTCCCCAGGGGCCGAGCAGTACTTC. The encoded protein is CASSSPGAEQYF.

Details on this clonotype: A much more abundant neighbour one base away suggests this may be a read error. The genes are TRBV4-3 and TRBJ1-1; D not certain. The CDR3 is 14 amino acids. Germline values: CDR1 LGHNA, CDR2 YSLEER. Trimming stripped 1 base from V and 0 bases from J, with 6 bases between. The chain's CDR3 is CASSQGGVNTEAFF. The CDR3 coding sequence is TGCGCCAGCAGCCAAGGTGGGGTGAACACTGAAGCTTTCTTT.